This T cell receptor (beta chain) appears in the sequencing data of a study of T cells in Graves' hyperthyroidism and ophthalmopathy. Findings of the study overall: Ophthalmopathy was distinguished from stable hyperthyroidism by 13 V-J signatures.

Only a few counts were recorded for this clonotype. The antigen remains undetermined. Lactation, pregnancy, other autoimmune disease or uncontrolled infection led to exclusion of patients. Fresh 10 ml peripheral blood yielded PBMCs. Template material for amplifying TCR beta CDR3 regions consisted of RNA transcripts. The HTBI primer set was used in a first-round RT-PCR of the TCR CDR3. TCRdb re-analysed the multiplex PCR reads in MiXCR, keeping a single row per CDR3 protein. This table holds some 530,000 distinct CDR3 sequences, approximately 22% found once. The sequenced material came from blood. This TCR was recovered from a woman aged 70 to 79 with Graves' ophthalmopathy.

The CDR3 DNA reads TGTGCCAGCAGTTTCGAGGGTTATTCACCCCTCCACTTT. This sequence encodes CASSFEGYSPLHF. The chain recombines TRBV27 with TRBJ1-6; D uncertain. Germline loops: CDR1 MNHEY, CDR2 SMNVEV (reference sequence). The germline V and J ends were trimmed by 3 bases and 8 bases, with 8 bases remaining between them. CDR3 length: 13 residues.